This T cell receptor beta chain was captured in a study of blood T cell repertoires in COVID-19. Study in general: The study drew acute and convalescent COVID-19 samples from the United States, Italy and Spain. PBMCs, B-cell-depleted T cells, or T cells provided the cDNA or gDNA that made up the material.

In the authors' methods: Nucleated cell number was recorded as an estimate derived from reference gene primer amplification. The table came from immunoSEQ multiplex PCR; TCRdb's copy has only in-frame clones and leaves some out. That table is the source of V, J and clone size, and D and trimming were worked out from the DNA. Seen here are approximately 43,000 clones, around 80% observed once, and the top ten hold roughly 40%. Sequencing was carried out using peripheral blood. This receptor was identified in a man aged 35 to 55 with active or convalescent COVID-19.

The CDR3 here is CASSQRSGAKNEKLFF. In nucleotides, the CDR3 is TGTGCCAGCAGCCAACGGTCAGGGGCAAAGAATGAAAAACTGTTTTTT. The V call is TRBV3-1 (or the pseudogene TRBV3-2), the J call TRBJ1-4; tentative D call: TRBD1 (6 bases). The germline V gene encodes CDR1 LGHDT and CDR2 YNNKEL (reference sequence). V was pared by 2 bases and J by 5 bases, with 15 bases between. CDR3 length: 16 residues.